The sequence of this T cell receptor (beta chain) was determined in a study of blood T cell repertoires in COVID-19. Overall study: Samples taken during acute and convalescent COVID-19 were collected in the United States, Italy and Spain. The analysed material was cDNA or gDNA that came from T cells, B-cell-depleted T cells, or PBMCs.

Germline lookup yields CDR1 MNHEY and CDR2 SVGAGI. Trimming removed 6 bases at V and 0 bases at J, with 8 bases between. The CDR3 has 13 residues. Original methodology: Nucleated cell counts were estimated from reference gene primer amplification. Assay: immunoSEQ multiplex PCR; the TCRdb copy retains only in-frame clones and omits some. The DNA was the basis for D and trimming; V, J and clone size are from that table. The sample yields around 160,000 clones, roughly 77% seen once. The genes are TRBV6-5 and TRBJ1-1; D ambiguous. The source of this sequence is a human donor in a cohort sampled during active COVID-19. Sequencing input: peripheral blood. This CDR3 is CASRVQLNTEAFF. Written as DNA, the CDR3 is TGTGCCAGCAGAGTACAGCTGAACACTGAAGCTTTCTTT.